This T cell receptor (beta chain) was sequenced for a study of T-cell memory formation after mild COVID-19. CDR3 length: 16 residues. The V end lost 2 bases, the J end lost 5 bases, and 15 bases lay between the germline ends. Germline V gives CDR1 MGHRA, CDR2 YSYEKL. TCRdb reprocessed the 5' RACE reads with MiXCR, giving one entry per CDR3 protein. Here the sample spans around 320,000 distinct CDR3 sequences, roughly an eighth being singletons. The TCR originated in a man younger than 35 who had mild COVID-19 (a few samples of this study predate the infection). Cell type and time point are not known. This chain uses TRBV4-1 with TRBJ2-2, with D maybe TRBD2 (6 bases). The specimen sequenced was PBMCs or a T cell subset sorted from them (not recorded which). In DNA, the CDR3 is TGCGCCAGCAGCCAAACGTGGGGGGTTAGGACCGGGGAGCTGTTTTTT. The encoded protein is CASSQTWGVRTGELFF.